Below, 6 T cell receptor beta chains from the same sample are listed, as sequenced in a study of T cells after posttransplantation cyclophosphamide. The repertoire was sequenced with immunoSEQ multiplex PCR; TCRdb's copy has only in-frame clones and lacks some. Sampling found approximately 39,000 clones, none seen once. Sequences were obtained from PBMCs. These receptors originate from a girl aged 5 to 17 in good health, CMV-negative, and a related stem cell transplant donor.

The chain joins TRBV29-1 to TRBJ1-2, with 8 nucleotides matching TRBD1. The CDR3 runs 10 residues. The germline gives CDR1 SQVTM, CDR2 ANQGSEA. The junction had 6 bases not matched to a gene; V was cut back by 6 bases and J by 12 bases. CDR3 bases: TGCAGCGTCCTGGACAGGGCAAACACCTTC. Its translation: CSVLDRANTF.

This clone was recorded at least ten times. The rearrangement uses TRBV30 and TRBJ2-2; possible D gene TRBD2, 5 bases. In germline, CDR1 is GTSNPN, CDR2 SVGIG (reference sequence). V was clipped by 0 bases and J by 7 bases, with 12 bases between them. The CDR3 covers 14 residues. CDR3 sequence: CAWSVVGVGGELFF. The CDR3 DNA reads as TGTGCCTGGAGTGTCGTCGGGGTTGGCGGGGAGCTGTTTTTT.

This clone has only a few counts. The chain links TRBV7-9 to TRBJ1-2; TRBD1 aligns across 9 bases. CDR1 and CDR2 from the germline V gene are SEHNR and FQNEAQ (reference sequence). Trimming cost V 3 bases and J 5 bases; bases outside gene matches: 7. The CDR3 runs 15 residues. The CDR3 loop is CASSLPGQGEYGYTF. The CDR3, as DNA: TGTGCCAGCAGCTTGCCGGGACAGGGAGAGTATGGCTACACCTTC.

This clone was picked up many times. The rearrangement uses TRBV19 and TRBJ1-2, with D possibly being TRBD1 (6 bases). V was clipped by 3 bases and J by 3 bases, with 11 bases between them. The germline CDR1 and CDR2 sequences are LNHDA and SQIVND (reference sequence). The CDR3 is 14 residues long. The CDR3 region has the DNA TGTGCCAGTAGTATGGGGCAGGGGTACTATGGCTACACCTTC. This gives the protein CASSMGQGYYGYTF.

The chain joins TRBV11-2 to TRBJ2-7, with D possibly matching TRBD1 (5 bases). Per the germline V gene, CDR1 is SGHAT and CDR2 is FQNNGV. V shed 1 base and J shed 2 bases, with 12 bases lying between them. This CDR3 contains 15 residues. CDR3 sequence: CASSLGGIRTYEQYF. The DNA of the CDR3 is TGTGCCAGCAGCTTAGGGGGCATAAGAACCTACGAGCAGTACTTC.

The V gene is TRBV30, the J gene TRBJ2-7, with TRBD1 matching 9 bases. The CDR3 extends over 14 amino acids. In germline, CDR1 is GTSNPN, CDR2 SVGIG (reference sequence). V was clipped by 6 bases and J by 5 bases; unmatched bases: 11. CDR3 region: CACSLDRGFNEQYF. CDR3 in DNA: TGTGCCTGTTCCTTGGACAGGGGTTTTAACGAGCAGTACTTC.